This TCR beta chain appears in the sequencing data of a study of T-cell memory formation after mild COVID-19 (dated by TCRdb to 2020 to 2023). Regarding the study in general: Most TCR sequence clusters were specific to one of the two donors. In a couple of donors, T-cell clones that expanded and contracted after mild COVID-19 were tracked by sequencing TCRalpha and TCRbeta repertoires over time. The cohort was made up of two young adult volunteers, one female and one male, who were previously healthy. General findings and caveats noted by the study authors: SARS-CoV-2 specificity was not confirmed for the second-wave clones peaking on day 37. Clones contracting from day 15 to 85 had balanced CD4/CD8 phenotypes, while a second wave expanding from day 15 to 37 was biased towards CD4+. Contracting CD4+ clones were found mainly in CM and EM memory subsets, while CD8+ clones were enriched in EMRA. The detection of some responding clones in pre-infection memory suggests that pre-existing cross-reactive memory T cells joined the SARS-CoV-2 response. The study covered only a couple of mild cases, and larger cohorts including severe cases with pre-infection samples were considered necessary.

Ficoll-Paque density gradient centrifugation was used to isolate PBMCs. TCRdb records Illumina NovaSeq 6000 as the sequencer. cDNA libraries for TCRalpha and TCRbeta were prepared by 5'RACE using constant-segment primers, with sample barcodes and unique molecular identifiers added. RNA was extracted from every sample with Trizol reagent. The libraries were amplified in two PCR steps, and the second step added a second sample barcode and Illumina TruSeq adapters. Libraries were sequenced on an Illumina NovaSeq with 2 x 150 bp paired-end reads. Under the source paper's analysis protocol: The reads were demultiplexed and collapsed into UMI-guided consensus sequences using migec v1.2.7. With mixcr v2.1.11, UMI consensuses were aligned to TRA and TRB V and J templates and assembled into clonotypes. Expanded or contracted clonotypes were those called significant by both edgeR and NoisET, with noise models trained on biological replicates. For edgeR calls, the thresholds were a false discovery rate-adjusted p below 0.01 and a log2 fold-change of 1. PCA with hierarchical clustering of max-normalized trajectories of the 1000 most abundant clonotypes was used as exploratory dynamics analysis. The CD4 or CD8 phenotype of responding clones was assigned using the separately sequenced CD4+ and CD8+ repertoires. TCRdb redid the processing of the public reads, applying fastp at Q25 and MiXCR, and retained in-frame beta chains. Each entry is one CDR3 protein sequence, shown with its most common DNA and genes. The V and J calls follow TCRdb's processing rather than the paper's. A total of about 390,000 distinct CDR3 sequences appear in this sample, more than 15% of them only once. The ten largest make up 20% to 25% of the sample.

Trimming costs V 10 bases and J 12 bases, and their ends lie 19 bases apart. Including cysteine and phenylalanine, the CDR3 has 12 amino acids. The CDR3 DNA has 36 bases and is translated from base 1. For CDR1 and CDR2, the germline V gene lists ENHRY and SYGVKD. This clonotype was counted a few times. It lacks a known antigen. No base quality values were provided; no much bigger clone lies one nucleotide off. The origin of this receptor is a man between 18 and 35 years old who had mild COVID-19 (a few samples of this study predate the infection). The sample titles of this study are shuffled in the database, so cell type and time point are left out; the donor was told from shared clones. Sequencing was performed on PBMCs or a T cell subset sorted from them (not recorded which). Recombination joined TRBV10-3 with TRBJ2-1; the D region possibly corresponds to TRBD2 (6 bases align). The DNA sequence is TGTGCCACGAATAGCCGGGACTCCGGGCAGTTCTTC. The encoded protein is CATNSRDSGQFF.